A single sample is the source of the 8 T cell receptor beta chains below, sequenced in a study of OX40 agonist ivuxolimab in advanced cancers. Some clones are missing from TCRdb's copy, which holds only in-frame ones; the method was immunoSEQ multiplex PCR. Of some 70,000 clones listed, roughly nine tenths were seen once; the top ten hold 2.2%. The sample consisted of CD4+ or CD8+ T cells sorted from blood, taken in a trial of the OX40 agonist ivuxolimab. These receptors all come from an adult with an advanced solid tumor such as melanoma, head and neck, liver or kidney cancer.

V and J are TRBV7-2 and TRBJ1-5; perhaps TRBD1 as D (5 bases). Trimming left V 1 base short and J 7 bases short, with 14 bases between. The germline V gene has CDR1 SGHTA and CDR2 FQGNSA. The CDR3 totals 15 residues. CDR3 sequence (DNA): TGTGCCAGCAGCTTAGGGGGCAGGCCCCGGCAGCCCCAGCATTTT. As protein: CASSLGGRPRQPQHF.

The rearrangement uses TRBV11-2 and TRBJ2-7; D unresolved. V shed 2 bases and J shed 6 bases, with 5 bases lying between them. Per the germline V gene, CDR1 is SGHAT and CDR2 is FQNNGV. The CDR3 consists of 11 residues. CDR3 sequence reads: CASSLWGEQYF. The CDR3 DNA reads as TGTGCCAGCAGCTTATGGGGCGAGCAGTACTTC.

The chain employs TRBV10-3 and TRBJ2-7, with 10 nucleotides matching TRBD1. The CDR3 covers 13 residues. V dropped 11 bases and J dropped 3; count of bases not matched to a gene: 7. Looked up from germline, CDR1 is ENHRY and CDR2 is SYGVKD. The chain's CDR3 is CAQSGTGDYEQYF. In nucleotides, the CDR3 is TGTGCCCAGTCCGGGACAGGGGACTACGAGCAGTACTTC.

About this clone: Its ends do not fully match the called genes, so a read error is possible. J is TRBJ2-3 and V is TRBV20-1, with unresolved D. CDR1 is DFQATT, CDR2 SNEGSKA, per germline (reference sequence). The CDR3 runs to 11 residues. The CDR3 DNA sequence: TGCAGTGCAATCCTAGTAGATACGCGGTATTTT. Protein product: CSAILVDTRYF.

This chain connects TRBV7-9 to TRBJ2-7; perhaps TRBD2 as D (7 bases). This CDR3 has 13 amino acids. Germline values: CDR1 SEHNR, CDR2 FQNEAQ (reference sequence). With 8 bases removed from V and 4 bases from J, the gap between germline ends came to 15 bases. The DNA for the CDR3 is TGTGCCAGCCGAGGGGAGGGGGAATACGAGCAGTACTTC. Translating it yields CASRGEGEYEQYF.

The chain joins TRBV27 to TRBJ2-1; 10 positions match TRBD2. This CDR3 is 16 amino acids long. V trimming: 9 bases; J trimming: 4 bases; junction bases outside the gene matches: 12. Germline CDR1 and CDR2: MNHEY and SMNVEV (reference sequence). CDR3: CASRAFERGGYNEQFF. In DNA, the CDR3 is TGTGCCAGTCGCGCTTTCGAGCGGGGGGGGTACAATGAGCAGTTCTTC.

This chain joins TRBV12-5 and TRBJ1-2, with a possible D match to TRBD1 (5 bases). The CDR3 contains 13 residues. Germline CDR1 reads LGHNT; CDR2 reads FRNRAP. Deletions cut 5 bases from V and 2 bases from J, with 9 bases between. The CDR3 bases are TGTGCTAGTGGTACCGACAGCAACTATGGCTACACCTTC. This encodes CASGTDSNYGYTF.

The J gene is TRBJ2-6, the V gene TRBV7-2; D may be TRBD2 (5 bases). CDR3 size: 17 residues. The V and J ends lost 2 bases and 4 bases respectively, with 15 bases between them. CDR1 SGHTA and CDR2 FQGNSA come from the germline V gene. CDR3 coding DNA: TGTGCCAGCAGCTTATCAGCCCCCCGGGGAGGGGCCAACGTCCTGACTTTC. Protein product: CASSLSAPRGGANVLTF.